This T cell receptor beta chain appears in the sequencing data of a study of identical twins. Study-wide points: Twin pairs' shared out-of-frame alpha sequences were enriched in low generation probability. Cross-sectional statistics, not tracking of the same donors, supported the conclusions.

Among all donors, each was a healthy Caucasian. Germline assignment: CDR1 DFQATT and CDR2 SNEGSKA (reference sequence). The CDR3 has 15 amino acids. With V trimmed by 5 bases and J by 4 bases, 8 bases remained unmatched. This clonotype was counted a few times. Its matching antigen is unknown. Template switching created a universal primer site, and the cDNA included unique molecular identifiers. TCRdb reprocessed the 5' RACE reads with MiXCR, giving one entry per CDR3 protein. The sample yields about 1.7 million distinct CDR3 sequences, more than 30% seen once. Sequencing was performed on cord blood. This sequence originates from a newborn girl in good health. The V and J genes are TRBV20-1 and TRBJ2-7; 13 bases are shared with TRBD2. CDR3 bases: TGCAGTGCTGGAAGGACTAGCGGGGGTGCATACGAGCAGTACTTC. This encodes CSAGRTSGGAYEQYF.